The 26 T cell receptor delta chains in this list originate from one sample, sequenced in a study of gamma-delta chains in newborns, infants, children (dated by TCRdb to the late 2010s). Sequencing was carried out with an Illumina MiSeq. TCRdb called clones afresh from the public reads with CATT; identical DNA rows were later merged. The sample records just under 9,500 delta-chain clones, 22% of which are singletons. The ten largest clones capture approximately 4.7% of the sample. Sequencing input: blood. The receptors stem from a child who was a newborn, infant or young child, either healthy, febrile or measles-vaccinated (not recorded which).

In this sample, this clone turned up a few times. The V and J genes are TRDV1 and TRDJ1, with a weak D call TRDD2 (7 bases). The germline V gene has CDR1 TSWWSYY and CDR2 QGS. Trimming took off 3 bases at V and 2 bases at J, with 28 bases between the two ends. This CDR3 spans 20 amino acids. The CDR3 here is CALGEPGFSYVFWGTDKLIF. The CDR3 region has the DNA TGTGCTCTTGGGGAGCCGGGGTTTTCCTACGTATTCTGGGGTACCGATAAACTCATCTTT.

This chain connects TRDV2 to TRDJ3; 7 bases align to TRDD3. The CDR3 has 21 residues. Unmatched junction bases numbered 14, after V lost 1 base and J lost 0 bases. From germline, CDR1 is GEAIGNYY and CDR2 EKD. The chain's CDR3 is CACDTMGEGRSSSWDTRQMFF. For the CDR3, the DNA is TGTGCCTGTGACACTATGGGGGAAGGCAGAAGCAGCTCCTGGGACACCCGACAGATGTTTTTC.

This chain uses TRDV1 with TRDJ2; D call uncertain. This CDR3 has 14 amino acids. V gave up 5 bases and J gave up 5 bases, with 12 bases separating them. Per germline, CDR1 TSWWSYY and CDR2 QGS. CDR3 in amino acids: CALGSPPKTAQLFF. The CDR3 bases are TGTGCTCTTGGGTCCCCTCCGAAAACAGCACAACTCTTCTTT.

The chain couples TRDV2 to TRDJ1, with TRDD3 identical over 10 bases. Trimming at V came to 5 bases and at J to 4 bases, leaving 9 bases not matched to a gene. The length of the CDR3 is 15 residues. CDR1 is GEAIGNYY, CDR2 EKD, per germline. CDR3 residues: CACATLGDSDDKLIF. In nucleotides, the CDR3 is TGTGCCTGTGCCACTCTGGGGGATAGCGACGATAAACTCATCTTT.

This clone came up a few times. Other DNA sequences within the sample encode an identical CDR3. The DNA for the CDR3 is TGTGCCTGTGACACCGTACTGGGGGATACGCGCTCCTGGGACACCCGACAGATGTTTTTC. Translating it yields CACDTVLGDTRSWDTRQMFF. V is TRDV2 and J is TRDJ3; 13 bases are a match to TRDD3. Trimming took 0 bases from V and 0 from J; bases not matched to a gene: 4. The CDR3 sequence is 20 residues long. Germline values: CDR1 GEAIGNYY, CDR2 EKD.

The genes are TRDV2 and TRDJ1; TRDD3 agrees at 7 bases. J lost 3 bases, V lost 0 bases, and 12 bases had no gene match. This CDR3 contains 17 residues. Germline CDR1 and CDR2: GEAIGNYY and EKD. The CDR3, as DNA: TGTGCCTGTGACACCTTGGGGGACCCCCTGGGGTCCGATAAACTCATCTTT. Residues: CACDTLGDPLGSDKLIF.

The chain joins TRDV2 to TRDJ1, with 10 bases aligning to TRDD3. Germline CDR1 and CDR2: GEAIGNYY and EKD. V gave up 0 bases and J gave up 6 bases; unmatched junction bases: 15. The CDR3 runs 18 residues. The CDR3 sequence is CACDTVGVLGDQPNKLIF. CDR3 in DNA: TGTGCCTGTGACACCGTAGGCGTACTGGGGGATCAACCAAATAAACTCATCTTT.

This chain links TRDV2 with TRDJ1; 13 bases are shared with TRDD3. With V trimmed by 3 bases and J by 7 bases, 16 bases remained unmatched. The CDR3 length is 18 residues. The germline CDR1 and CDR2 sequences are GEAIGNYY and EKD. The CDR3 sequence: CACDLIPLGDTRPFKLIF. Here the CDR3 DNA reads TGTGCCTGTGACCTAATCCCACTGGGGGATACGCGGCCGTTTAAACTCATCTTT.

The chain employs TRDV2 and TRDJ3; 12 bases map to TRDD3. Germline assignment: CDR1 GEAIGNYY and CDR2 EKD. The CDR3 totals 18 residues. Losses at the gene ends were 0 bases for V and 2 bases for J; bases not matched to a gene: 1. The chain's CDR3 is CACDTLGDTTWDTRQMFF. For the CDR3, the DNA is TGTGCCTGTGACACCCTGGGGGATACGACCTGGGACACCCGACAGATGTTTTTC.

This clone turned up a few times. V gene TRDV2 combines with J gene TRDJ1; 11 bases line up with TRDD3. Per germline, CDR1 GEAIGNYY and CDR2 EKD. The junction had 18 bases not matched to a gene; V was cut back by 0 bases and J by 1 base. The CDR3 spans 21 residues. CDR3 in DNA: TGTGCCTGTGACACCCTCCTCGTACTGGGGGATAAGGGGAGACGCACCGATAAACTCATCTTT. Its translation: CACDTLLVLGDKGRRTDKLIF.

This clone was seen a few times. The genes are TRDV2 and TRDJ1; D unclear. This CDR3 contains 16 residues. The V gene's germline CDR1 is GEAIGNYY and CDR2 EKD. V shed 2 bases and J shed 0 bases, with 15 bases lying between them. The CDR3 DNA follows: TGTGCCTGTGACAACGTACTGCGGAGAGACACCGATAAACTCATCTTT. Translated, it gives CACDNVLRRDTDKLIF.

This clone came up a few times. The germline gene is not matched at one end of the junction; a read error may be the cause. Other DNA sequences in this sample translate to the same CDR3. V gene TRDV2 combines with J gene TRDJ1; TRDD3 matches 13 bases. This CDR3 is built from 18 residues. Germline values: CDR1 GEAIGNYY, CDR2 EKD. The CDR3: CACDPVTGGYVYTDKLIF. CDR3 nucleotides: TGTGCTTGTGACCCGGTTACTGGGGGATACGTGTACACCGATAAACTCATCTTT.

This clone was found a few times. The CDR3 spells CACDPLGASDKLIF. The CDR3 DNA reads as TGTGCCTGTGACCCCCTGGGGGCCTCCGATAAACTCATCTTT. The chain joins TRDV2 to TRDJ1; 7 bases are shared with TRDD3. The CDR3 loop spans 14 amino acids. The V gene end was trimmed by 3 bases and the J gene end by 3 bases; junction bases not matched to a gene: 6. Looked up from germline, CDR1 is GEAIGNYY and CDR2 is EKD.

This clone was seen only a few times. A much larger clone is a single base away; this may be a read error. The chain links TRDV2 to TRDJ1; TRDD3 matches at 10 bases. The germline V gene has CDR1 GEAIGNYY and CDR2 EKD. The CDR3 loop spans 16 amino acids. For the CDR3, the DNA is TGTGCCTGTGACACGGTGGGGGGATACGAAGGCGATAAACTCACCTTT. Its translation is CACDTVGGYEGDKLTF.

For this clone: The identical CDR3 is also encoded by other nucleotide sequences in the sample. The chain joins TRDV1 to TRDJ1, with 8 nucleotides matching TRDD3. Germline CDR1 reads TSWWSYY; CDR2 reads QGS. The CDR3 has 16 residues. Losses at the gene ends were 5 bases for V and 0 bases for J; bases not matched to a gene: 8. CDR3 sequence: CALGRLGVQYTDKLIF. CDR3 bases: TGTGCTCTTGGGAGACTGGGGGTCCAGTACACCGATAAACTCATCTTT.

A remark on this clone: Other DNA sequences of this sample code for an identical CDR3. The CDR3 spells CACDTLPVAKGPTAQLFF. CDR3 DNA sequence: TGTGCCTGTGACACCCTCCCGGTCGCTAAGGGGCCGACAGCACAACTCTTCTTT. The genes are TRDV2 and TRDJ2; D not resolved. V shed 0 bases and J shed 4 bases, with 20 bases lying between them. Germline V gene sequence: CDR1 GEAIGNYY, CDR2 EKD. The CDR3 has 18 residues.

The sample holds a few counts of this clone. One base separates it from a far larger clone, so it is likely a read error. V usage is TRDV2 and J usage is TRDJ1, with TRDD3 identical over 7 bases. Germline assignment: CDR1 GEAIGNYY and CDR2 EKD. The J segment lost 2 bases and the V segment lost 3 bases, leaving 11 bases of the junction unmatched. The CDR3 consists of 16 residues. CDR3 nucleotides: TGTGCCTGTGACGGACTGGGGACGTCAGGGACCGATAAACTCATCTTT. Translation gives CACDGLGTSGTDKLIF.

The chain recombines TRDV2 with TRDJ3, with TRDD3 identical over 13 bases. This CDR3 spans 22 amino acids. After removal of 0 bases from V and 2 bases from J, the junction contained 12 bases not matched to a gene. Germline CDR1 reads GEAIGNYY; CDR2 reads EKD. Here the CDR3 reads CACDTAGSTGGYAAWDTRQMFF. CDR3 bases: TGTGCCTGTGACACCGCGGGAAGTACTGGGGGATACGCGGCCTGGGACACCCGACAGATGTTTTTC.

The chain carries TRDV1 and TRDJ2, with 10 bases identical to TRDD3. Germline lookup yields CDR1 TSWWSYY and CDR2 QGS. The CDR3 runs 25 residues. V was pared by 3 bases and J by 1 base, with 29 bases of the junction left unmatched. The DNA of the CDR3 is TGTGCTCTTGGGGAGTACTTCCTCTCCCTTTCTAGTGGGGGATACCCCAGGGATTTGACAGCACAACTCTTCTTT. Protein: CALGEYFLSLSSGGYPRDLTAQLFF.

In regard to this clone: The junction does not match germline at one end; this may be a read error. The rearrangement links TRDV2 to TRDJ2, with 9 bases aligning to TRDD3. The germline V gene encodes CDR1 GEAIGNYY and CDR2 EKD. The CDR3 runs to 25 residues. Here the CDR3 DNA reads TGTGCATGTGACACCGTTGCTATCTACGGTGGACTGGGGGACCATCCCCAGTTGCAGACAGCAAAACTCTTCTTT. Protein product: CACDTVAIYGGLGDHPQLQTAKLFF.

The genes are TRDV2 and TRDJ1; 13 bases are a match to TRDD3. Germline V lookup: CDR1 GEAIGNYY, CDR2 EKD. V lost 3 bases to trimming and J lost 0 bases; unmatched junction nucleotides: 12. CDR3 length equals 19 residues. The DNA for the CDR3 is TGTGCCTGTGACGCCGTACTGGGGGATACGCGGGCGGACACCGATAAACTCATCTTT. Residues: CACDAVLGDTRADTDKLIF.

Comments on this clone: A much larger clone is a single base away; this may be a read error. V usage is TRDV2 and J usage is TRDJ1, with D perhaps matching TRDD3 (6 bases). Germline CDR1 and CDR2: GEAIGNYY and EKD. This CDR3 contains 14 residues. CDR3 protein: CAGDTVGVVGKLIF. CDR3 in DNA: TGTGCCGGTGACACCGTGGGGGTGGTAGGTAAACTCATCTTT.

This clone has a handful of counts. A much larger clone differs by one base, so this may be a read error. The gene calls are TRDV2 and TRDJ1; D not resolved. The CDR3 is made up of 16 amino acids. Germline CDR1 is GEAIGNYY and CDR2 is EKD. Deletions cut 3 bases from V and 0 bases from J, with 16 bases between. The CDR3 protein is CACDLLWDHYTDKLIF. CDR3 nucleotide sequence: TGTGCCTGTGACCTACTGTGGGACCATTACACCGATAAACTCATCTTT.

J is TRDJ1 and V is TRDV2; 8 bases are a match to TRDD3. This CDR3 spans 18 amino acids. The V gene's germline CDR1 is GEAIGNYY and CDR2 EKD. V was clipped by 0 bases and J by 0 bases; unmatched bases: 11. The CDR3 DNA follows: TGTGCCTGTGACACCGTGGGGGGATATAGTGCGGACACCGATAAACTCATCTTT. The encoded protein is CACDTVGGYSADTDKLIF.

The genes are TRDV2 and TRDJ1; TRDD3 agrees at 13 bases. Germline values: CDR1 GEAIGNYY, CDR2 EKD. This CDR3 region has 17 residues. V shed 0 bases and J 3 bases; nucleotides not matched to a gene: 6. CDR3 region: CACDTLLLGDTPDKLIF. For the CDR3, the DNA is TGTGCCTGTGACACCCTCCTACTGGGGGATACGCCCGATAAACTCATCTTT.

V gene TRDV2 combines with J gene TRDJ1; TRDD3 matches 8 bases. Germline CDR1 and CDR2: GEAIGNYY and EKD. With 3 bases clipped from V and 4 bases from J, the junction kept 12 bases outside the gene matches. The CDR3 loop spans 16 amino acids. The CDR3 DNA follows: TGTGCCTGTGACTCGGTTTCGAAGGGATACGACGATAAACTCATCTTT. Protein product: CACDSVSKGYDDKLIF.